The following is a T cell receptor (beta chain) sequence with its context. Its cognate antigen is unknown. The record originates from a study of T cell responses to AZD1222 COVID-19 vaccine. Trimming cost V 5 bases and J 10 bases, with 12 bases left between them. This CDR3 has 12 residues. Germline V gene lookup returns CDR1 SEHNR and CDR2 FQNEAQ (reference sequence). TCRdb's table, derived via immunoSEQ multiplex PCR, lists solely in-frame clones and lacks some. Seen here are under 200,000 clones, around nine tenths observed once, and the top ten hold 3.6%. Broader study findings: Spike-specific TCR breadth and depth were elevated following two AZD1222 doses. Clonal diversity was possibly underestimated, and the donors were mostly white British, with more females. Reports say nearly half of spike-specific TCRs go after unmutated variant regions.

This TCR was sampled from an adult who received the MenACWY meningococcal vaccine as a control. The rearrangement uses TRBV7-9 and TRBJ2-1; D is possibly TRBD1 or TRBD2 (6 bases each). The starting material was peripheral blood, obtained 28 days after the second dose of the MenACWY control vaccine. CDR3 nucleotide sequence: TGTGCCAGCAGCCCCGGGGGCGGCGAGCAGTTCTTC. It is translated as CASSPGGGEQFF.